Below are 18 T cell receptor beta chains sequenced from a single sample in a study of CD8 T cells in Susac syndrome. RNA totalling roughly 0.45 to 1 ug underwent reverse transcription with random hexamers. TCRdb used MiXCR to reprocess the immunoSEQ multiplex PCR reads, holding one entry per CDR3 protein. The top ten clones hold around 0.3% of a sample with 100,000 to 150,000 distinct CDR3 sequences, more than 80% of them seen once. Sequenced material: CD8+ T cells from PBMCs. The receptor set was obtained from a human donor with multiple sclerosis.

The chain joins TRBV7-8 to TRBJ2-7; D ambiguous. V lost 1 base and J 1 base, leaving 8 bases between the germline ends. The CDR3 sequence is 14 residues long. Germline V lookup: CDR1 SGHVS, CDR2 FQNEAQ. This chain's CDR3 is CASSLDPGSYEQYV. The CDR3 DNA sequence: TGTGCCAGCAGCTTAGACCCAGGTTCCTACGAGCAGTACGTC.

The chain carries TRBV19 and TRBJ2-7; maybe TRBD1 (6 bases). V lost 0 bases, J lost 2 bases, and 11 bases lay in between. This CDR3 is built from 15 residues. The V gene's germline CDR1 is LNHDA and CDR2 SQIVND (reference sequence). CDR3 coding DNA: TGTGCCAGTAGTATAGAAGTCCGACAGGCCTACGAGCAGTACTTC. Translating it yields CASSIEVRQAYEQYF.

The chain has TRBV6-5 and TRBJ2-2; unclear D gene. CDR1 is MNHEY, CDR2 SVGAGI, per germline. The V and J ends lost 2 bases and 1 base respectively, with 11 bases between them. The CDR3 is 16 residues long. The CDR3 protein is CASSYVEQLNTGELFF. The CDR3 coding sequence is TGTGCCAGCAGTTACGTCGAACAGCTGAACACCGGGGAGCTGTTTTTT.

The rearrangement joins TRBV2 to TRBJ2-7, with D possibly being TRBD1 (6 bases). This CDR3 contains 14 residues. Germline V gives CDR1 SNHLY, CDR2 FYNNEI. V dropped 8 bases and J dropped 3 bases, with 17 bases sitting between them. The CDR3 here is CASSGRDKDYEQYV. In DNA form, the CDR3 reads TGTGCCAGCTCGGGAAGGGACAAGGACTACGAGCAGTACGTC.

The genes are TRBV6-5 and TRBJ2-4, with D unclear. The CDR3 contains 17 residues. CDR1 is MNHEY and CDR2 is SVGAGI in the germline V gene. V shed 6 bases and J shed 3 bases, with 21 bases lying between them. This CDR3 reads CASSLRNDNPLKNIQYF. In DNA form, the CDR3 reads TGTGCCAGCAGCTTAAGGAATGACAACCCCCTCAAAAACATTCAGTACTTC.

This chain joins TRBV27 and TRBJ2-5, with D perhaps being TRBD1 or TRBD2 (6 bases each). CDR1 MNHEY and CDR2 SMNVEV come from the germline V gene (reference sequence). With 5 bases removed from V and 4 bases from J, the gap between germline ends came to 14 bases. The CDR3 is 14 amino acids. The CDR3 nucleotides read TGTGCCAGCAGTATGACAGGAGGGCGAGAGACCCAGTACTTC. It yields the protein CASSMTGGRETQYF.

This clonotype was seen a single time. This chain uses TRBV4-1 with TRBJ2-2; D is uncertain. Germline lookup yields CDR1 MGHRA and CDR2 YSYEKL. Trimming left V 4 bases short and J 3 bases short, with 15 bases between. The CDR3 totals 16 residues. The CDR3 sequence is CASSPPTVFYTGELFF. The CDR3 DNA is TGCGCCAGCAGCCCCCCTACAGTTTTTTACACCGGGGAGCTGTTTTTT.

The chain recombines TRBV19 with TRBJ2-2, with 8 bases identical to TRBD2. Germline CDR1 is LNHDA and CDR2 is SQIVND (reference sequence). The CDR3 is made up of 15 amino acids. V trimming: 3 bases; J trimming: 7 bases; junction bases outside the gene matches: 7. DNA for the CDR3: TGTGCCAGTAGTATCCAGCGGGAGCTTGGCGGGGAGCTGTTTTTT. Translating it yields CASSIQRELGGELFF.

CDR3 protein: CATSRSGEGGRSPYEQYV. The DNA of the CDR3 is TGTGCCACCAGCAGATCGGGGGAGGGCGGGAGGAGTCCCTACGAGCAGTACGTC. The chain recombines TRBV15 with TRBJ2-7, with 8 bases identical to TRBD2. The CDR3 spans 18 residues. With V trimmed by 2 bases and J by 2 bases, 14 bases remained unmatched. Looked up from germline, CDR1 is LNHNV and CDR2 is YYDKDF (reference sequence).

This chain connects TRBV7-8 to TRBJ2-1; D gene uncertain. This CDR3 has 14 residues. Trimming cost V 8 bases and J 2 bases, with 13 bases left between them. Germline V gene lookup returns CDR1 SGHVS and CDR2 FQNEAQ. The CDR3 protein is CASLQEPTYNEQFF. In DNA, the CDR3 is TGTGCCAGCCTGCAGGAGCCTACCTACAATGAGCAGTTCTTC. Variable domain in full (rest from reference TRBV7-8 and TRBJ2-1): GAGVSQSPRYKVAKRGQDVALRCDPISGHVSLFWYQQALGQGPEFLTYFQNEAQLDKSGLPSDRFFAERPEGSVSTLKIQRTQQEDSAVYLCASLQEPTYNEQFFGPGTRLTVL.

This clonotype appeared a single time. This rearrangement joins TRBV5-4 to TRBJ1-2; TRBD1 aligns across 9 bases. CDR1 and CDR2 from the germline V gene are SGHNT and YYREEE (reference sequence). This CDR3 contains 15 residues. V was pared by 4 bases and J by 6 bases, with 10 bases of the junction left unmatched. The CDR3 loop is CASSRPRDREDGYTF. The CDR3 DNA reads as TGTGCCAGCAGCAGGCCCCGGGACAGGGAGGATGGCTACACCTTC.

The chain combines TRBV6-1 with TRBJ1-5; D call uncertain. The germline gives CDR1 MNHNS, CDR2 SASEGT. CDR3 length: 14 residues. Deletions cut 4 bases from V and 3 bases from J, with 10 bases between. CDR3 amino acids: CASSVLIDNQPQHF. The CDR3 DNA reads TGTGCCAGCAGTGTCCTTATAGACAATCAGCCCCAGCATTTT.

The rearrangement links TRBV18 to TRBJ2-7; unclear D gene. Trimming removed 3 bases from V and 2 bases from J, with 5 bases in between. Germline loops: CDR1 KGHSH, CDR2 LQKENI. CDR3 length: 12 residues. This CDR3 reads CASSPTTYEQYF. DNA for the CDR3: TGTGCCAGCTCACCGACCACCTACGAGCAGTACTTC.

This clonotype has a single count. This chain connects TRBV12-3 or TRBV12-4 to TRBJ2-2; no reliable D call. This CDR3 spans 14 amino acids. Between the trimmed V and J ends, which lost 6 bases and 5 bases, there was a span of 13 bases. The CDR3 loop is CASSHEAGTGELFF. In DNA form, the CDR3 reads TGTGCCAGCAGCCATGAGGCCGGGACCGGGGAGCTGTTTTTT.

DNA of the CDR3: TGTGCCAGCTCACCTTACACCTCGTCGGGGATTAGCACAGATACGCAGTATTTT. Protein sequence: CASSPYTSSGISTDTQYF. The J gene is TRBJ2-3, the V gene TRBV18, with TRBD2 as a possible D gene (5 bases). Germline V gives CDR1 KGHSH, CDR2 LQKENI. Deletions cut 3 bases from V and 0 bases from J, with 19 bases between. There are 18 residues in the CDR3.

The rearrangement joins TRBV28 to TRBJ2-3, with 11 bases aligning to TRBD1. The germline gives CDR1 MDHEN, CDR2 SYDVKM. The CDR3 consists of 15 residues. Trimming at V came to 7 bases and at J to 5 bases, leaving 8 bases not matched to a gene. The CDR3 DNA follows: TGTGCCAGCACTTTGGACAGGGGGCGTTTAGATACGCAGTATTTT. Amino acids: CASTLDRGRLDTQYF.

V is TRBV24-1 and J is TRBJ2-4; TRBD1 might be the D (7 bases). V was shortened by 9 bases and J by 2 bases, with 10 bases between the two germline ends. This CDR3 spans 13 amino acids. Germline CDR1 and CDR2: KGHDR and SFDVKD. CDR3 loop: CATGGGPKNIQYF. The CDR3, as DNA: TGTGCCACCGGAGGGGGCCCCAAAAACATTCAGTACTTC.

V gene TRBV29-1 combines with J gene TRBJ2-5, with 14 nucleotides matching TRBD2. Germline-derived CDR1 and CDR2 are SQVTM and ANQGSEA. The CDR3 has 19 amino acids. J gave up 1 base and V 7 bases, and 17 bases lay outside the gene matches. The CDR3 is CSGNPGLAGEGTRQETQYF. The CDR3 coding sequence is TGCAGCGGGAACCCGGGACTAGCGGGGGAGGGAACGCGCCAAGAGACCCAGTACTTC.